The present T cell receptor (beta chain) was sequenced within a study of T cell changes during pregnancy in multiple sclerosis. This table comes from immunoSEQ multiplex PCR, and its TCRdb copy is limited to in-frame clones, with some not included. The data contain over 50,000 clones, more than 75% of them singletons. Germline V gene lookup returns CDR1 MGHDK and CDR2 SYGVNS. V lost 0 bases and J 0 bases, leaving 14 bases between the germline ends. This CDR3 has 17 residues. This TCR was sampled from a human donor whose cells served as feeder cells for cultures in a pregnancy study. The material sequenced was peripheral blood from another person, used as feeder cells. The rearrangement links TRBV25-1 to TRBJ1-1; a weak D match, TRBD1 (5 bases). This chain's CDR3 is CASSEYKGNRMNTEAFF. CDR3 DNA sequence: TGTGCCAGCAGTGAATATAAGGGGAACAGGATGAACACTGAAGCTTTCTTT.